These 15 T cell receptor beta chains share one sample of origin, sequenced in a study of cytomegalovirus exposure and HLA in healthy donors. 60 Vbeta and 13 Jbeta primers were used in PCR. Repertoires were generated with immunoSEQ multiplex PCR, while TCRdb's copy carries only in-frame clones and drops some. The table includes 200,000 to 300,000 clones, about 83% detected once. Sequenced: PBMCs. All receptors derive from a woman in her 40s in good health and CMV-seropositive.

The J gene is TRBJ1-1, the V gene TRBV25-1, with no clear D. In germline, CDR1 is MGHDK, CDR2 SYGVNS. The CDR3 consists of 15 residues. Deletions cut 0 bases from V and 1 base from J, with 9 bases between. CDR3 amino acids: CASSEYIAGNTEAFF. CDR3 nucleotide sequence: TGTGCCAGCAGTGAATACATTGCGGGGAACACTGAAGCTTTCTTT.

The chain has TRBV5-4 and TRBJ2-1; no clear D. The germline gives CDR1 SGHNT, CDR2 YYREEE (reference sequence). V lost 0 bases and J 3 bases, leaving 13 bases between the germline ends. CDR3 length equals 16 residues. CDR3 amino acids: CASSLEPMTYYNEQFF. CDR3 DNA: TGTGCCAGCAGCTTGGAACCCATGACTTACTACAATGAGCAGTTCTTC. The full variable domain, with the rest looked up from reference TRBV5-4 and TRBJ2-1, is ETGVTQSPTHLIKTRGQQVTLRCSSQSGHNTVSWYQQALGQGPQFIFQYYREEENGRGNFPPRFSGLQFPNYSSELNVNALELDDSALYLCASSLEPMTYYNEQFFGPGTRLTVL.

The chain uses TRBV7-2 and TRBJ2-7, with TRBD1 matching over 8 bases. Germline CDR1 and CDR2: SGHTA and FQGNSA. V lost 2 bases to trimming and J lost 0 bases; unmatched junction nucleotides: 12. This CDR3 spans 18 amino acids. CDR3 nucleotides: TGTGCCAGCAGCTTAAAACTGACAGGGGCCGAGTTCTCCTACGAGCAGTACTTC. It translates to CASSLKLTGAEFSYEQYF.

The genes are TRBV6-6 and TRBJ2-7, with 8 bases aligning to TRBD1. CDR1 is MNHNY and CDR2 is SVGAGI in the germline V gene (reference sequence). V lost 6 bases and J lost 2; bases outside the gene matches: 9. The CDR3 contains 15 residues. CDR3 coding DNA: TGTGCCAGCAGCCCCGTCAGGGGGCGCACCTACGAGCAGTACTTC. Protein product: CASSPVRGRTYEQYF.

The J gene is TRBJ2-3, the V gene TRBV30; D is possibly TRBD2 (5 bases). This CDR3 spans 13 amino acids. Looked up from germline, CDR1 is GTSNPN and CDR2 is SVGIG (reference sequence). V gave up 3 bases and J gave up 8 bases, with 15 bases separating them. CDR3 DNA: TGTGCCTGGAGCATACTAGGATCTGTTACGCAGTATTTT. This translates into CAWSILGSVTQYF. Full variable domain (outside the CDR3, taken from reference TRBV30 and TRBJ2-3): SQTIHQWPATLVQPVGSPLSLECTVEGTSNPNLYWYRQAAGRGLQLLFYSVGIGQISSEVPQNLSASRPQDRQFILSSKKLLLSDSGFYLCAWSILGSVTQYFGPGTRLTVL.

This chain connects TRBV20-1 to TRBJ1-4; D unclear. This CDR3 is built from 11 residues. The germline gives CDR1 DFQATT, CDR2 SNEGSKA (reference sequence). Trimming took 5 bases from V and 7 from J, leaving 8 bases between them. The CDR3 DNA reads as TGCAGTGCTGGTCGGTCTGAAAAACTGTTTTTT. Translated, it gives CSAGRSEKLFF.

On this clone itself: This CDR3 is also generated by other DNA sequences in the sample. The chain couples TRBV5-4 to TRBJ2-7; D gene ambiguous. The CDR3 has 13 residues. Per germline, CDR1 SGHNT and CDR2 YYREEE (reference sequence). The V and J ends lost 0 bases and 0 bases respectively, with 4 bases between them. CDR3 nucleotides: TGTGCCAGCAGCTTGGTCTCCTCCTACGAGCAGTACTTC. Protein product: CASSLVSSYEQYF.

The rearrangement uses TRBV7-6 and TRBJ2-1; the D gene is possibly TRBD2 (5 bases). With 4 bases removed from V and 12 bases from J, the gap between germline ends came to 13 bases. CDR3 length: 12 residues. Germline V gene lookup returns CDR1 SGHVS and CDR2 FNYEAQ. CDR3 sequence: CASSSSRLAQFF. The CDR3 region has the DNA TGTGCCAGCAGCTCCTCTCGGCTAGCGCAGTTCTTC.

The chain links TRBV5-1 to TRBJ1-1; a weak D match, TRBD1 (6 bases). V lost 3 bases to trimming and J lost 0 bases, with 6 bases between them. This CDR3 has 13 amino acids. Germline V gene data show CDR1 as SGHRS and CDR2 as YFSETQ. The CDR3 loop is CASSWDMNTEAFF. In nucleotides, the CDR3 is TGCGCCAGCAGCTGGGACATGAACACTGAAGCTTTCTTT.

The CDR3: CASSKPQGAGTEAFF. CDR3 coding DNA: TGTGCCAGCAGTAAACCACAGGGGGCGGGCACTGAAGCTTTCTTT. The chain is built from TRBV27 and TRBJ1-1; 9 bases are a match to TRBD1. Germline CDR1 reads MNHEY; CDR2 reads SMNVEV (reference sequence). Trimming removed 5 bases from V and 4 bases from J; junction bases left unmatched: 8. This CDR3 has 15 amino acids.

The V gene is TRBV30, the J gene TRBJ1-6; 9 bases map to TRBD1. CDR1 and CDR2 (germline): GTSNPN, SVGIG (reference sequence). Trimming cost V 2 bases and J 8 bases; bases outside gene matches: 4. CDR3 size: 14 residues. The CDR3 loop reads CAWSPRDRDSPLHF. CDR3 DNA: TGTGCCTGGAGTCCCCGGGACAGGGATTCACCCCTCCACTTT.

This clone was seen a few times. V usage is TRBV19 and J usage is TRBJ1-4; TRBD1 aligns across 7 bases. J lost 5 bases, V lost 4 bases, and 13 bases had no gene match. Germline V gene lookup returns CDR1 LNHDA and CDR2 SQIVND (reference sequence). The CDR3 totals 17 residues. The DNA for the CDR3 is TGTGCCAGTAGTAGGACAGGAGATCCCCCCTTAAATGAAAAACTGTTTTTT. It encodes CASSRTGDPPLNEKLFF.

The chain carries TRBV7-3 and TRBJ2-1, with D maybe TRBD2 (6 bases). Germline V gives CDR1 SGHTA, CDR2 FQGTGA. The CDR3 has 14 amino acids. The V gene lost 0 bases and the J gene lost 9 bases, with 12 bases spanning the gap. The CDR3 DNA reads as TGTGCCAGCAGCTTAACGCAAAATAGCGGTGAGCAGTTCTTC. Its translation is CASSLTQNSGEQFF.

The chain is built from TRBV19 and TRBJ2-5; 11 bases match TRBD2. The V gene's germline CDR1 is LNHDA and CDR2 SQIVND (reference sequence). The CDR3 is 15 residues long. Trimming at V came to 5 bases and at J to 2 bases, leaving 4 bases not matched to a gene. This CDR3 reads CASSAGLAVQETQYF. The CDR3 DNA reads TGTGCCAGTAGTGCGGGACTAGCGGTACAAGAGACCCAGTACTTC.

J is TRBJ1-4 and V is TRBV4-1; possibly TRBD1 for D (6 bases). The CDR3 has 17 residues. Trimming stripped 0 bases from V and 3 bases from J, with 14 bases between. The germline V gene encodes CDR1 MGHRA and CDR2 YSYEKL. CDR3 protein: CASSQEVGALSNEKLFF. CDR3 in DNA: TGCGCCAGCAGCCAAGAGGTGGGGGCTTTATCTAATGAAAAACTGTTTTTT.